A selection of T cell receptor beta chains follows, all from one sample in a study of T cell clusters in autoimmune cytopenias. TCRdb re-called the multiplex PCR reads; one entry per CDR3 protein, DNA not given. This listing includes 3,500 to 4,000 distinct CDR3 sequences. These data were also reused for a study on T cell repertoires in aging, cancer and after chemotherapy.

The sequenced sample was peripheral blood. Source of these receptors: a human donor in good health. The CDR3 runs from the conserved cysteine through the conserved F or W. Clone size is not always given. Where it is, it says once, few, many or a class for expanded clones.

V gene	clone size	J gene	CDR3 protein
TRBV7-9	-	TRBJ2-6	CANQRQNSGANVLTF
TRBV12-3/TRBV12-4	-	TRBJ2-1	CASSLGTGDHNEQFF
TRBV6-5	-	TRBJ2-6	CASSSGNSGDNVLTF
TRBV28	-	TRBJ2-1	CASSERYNEQFF
TRBV27	medium-sized	TRBJ1-5	CASGRAHQPQHF
TRBV6-4	medium-sized	TRBJ2-2	CASSVAGDGTGELFF
TRBV5-6	-	TRBJ1-1	CASSLVDSRNTEAFF
TRBV4-3	-	TRBJ2-6	CASSQAGTGTGANVLTF
TRBV12-3/TRBV12-4	medium-sized	TRBJ2-2	CASSQTASNTGELFF
TRBV6-5	-	TRBJ1-1	CASSHRADTEAFF
TRBV30	medium-sized	TRBJ2-1	CAWSGPSNRDQFF
TRBV12-3/TRBV12-4	medium-sized	TRBJ2-5	CASSSPMPYQETQYF
TRBV6-5	-	TRBJ2-3	CASSTGQGAPFGTDTQYF
TRBV7-9	-	TRBJ1-2	CASTLSAGDSGYTF
TRBV6-2/TRBV6-3	-	TRBJ1-5	CASSYNRYVGYQPQHF
TRBV5-4	-	TRBJ1-2	CASSFSGQGQGYTF
TRBV7-2	-	TRBJ2-1	CASSPRGRASNGEQFF
TRBV19	medium-sized	TRBJ2-3	CASSTRTSGGAGRFTQYF
TRBV6-1	medium-sized	TRBJ2-3	CASLRDPNTDTQYF
TRBV5-1	-	TRBJ1-2	CASRPGQGGGYTF
TRBV29-1	medium-sized	TRBJ1-4	CSVEAQGRHEKLFF
TRBV5-6	medium-sized	TRBJ1-6	CASSLGSAGNSPLHF
TRBV24-1	-	TRBJ1-2	CATSDGQGSQGYGYTF
TRBV5-6	-	TRBJ1-2	CASRVWGSGYGYTF
TRBV12-3/TRBV12-4	-	TRBJ1-2	CASSLDGVNYGYTF
TRBV11-1	-	TRBJ1-5	CASSRVSNQPQHF
TRBV5-6	-	TRBJ1-2	CASSWAQGVGYGYTF
TRBV4-3	-	TRBJ1-5	CASSQDDRMNQPQHF
TRBV11-3	-	TRBJ2-2	CASSPGGGTNTGELFF
TRBV4-3	-	TRBJ2-2	CASSQDRLNTGELFF